The 18 T cell receptor beta chains listed next were all sequenced from one sample in a study of cytomegalovirus exposure and HLA in healthy donors. Primers included in the PCR were 60 Vbeta and 13 Jbeta primers. The table came from immunoSEQ multiplex PCR; TCRdb's copy has only in-frame clones and leaves some out. In the table there are some 110,000 clones, about 72% of which are singletons. The material sequenced was PBMCs. These TCRs come from a man aged 50 to 59 in good health and CMV-seropositive.

The genes are TRBV28 and TRBJ1-2, with TRBD1 as a possible D gene (5 bases). Germline V gene lookup returns CDR1 MDHEN and CDR2 SYDVKM. V dropped 1 base and J dropped 5 bases, with 14 bases sitting between them. The CDR3 loop spans 15 amino acids. CDR3 in DNA: TGTGCCAGCAGTTTATACCCCAGGGAAGGATATGGCTACACCTTC. Protein product: CASSLYPREGYGYTF.

There are a few counts of this clone. The chain carries TRBV5-4 and TRBJ1-3, with 8 bases that match TRBD1. The ends lost 3 bases at V and 0 bases at J; junction bases unmatched: 2. CDR1 is SGHNT, CDR2 YYREEE, per germline (reference sequence). This CDR3 contains 15 residues. The CDR3 DNA is TGTGCCAGCAGCTGGGGACAGGACTCTGGAAACACCATATATTTT. This translates into CASSWGQDSGNTIYF.

This clone was detected once. V is TRBV6-1 and J is TRBJ2-7, with D possibly matching TRBD1 (5 bases). Between the trimmed V and J ends, which lost 5 bases and 2 bases, there was a span of 16 bases. The CDR3 consists of 15 residues. The germline CDR1 and CDR2 sequences are MNHNS and SASEGT. The CDR3 sequence: CASSPQKGIPYEQYF. CDR3 DNA: TGTGCCAGCAGTCCACAAAAGGGGATCCCCTACGAGCAGTACTTC.

A word on this clone: The junction differs from germline at one of its ends, possibly a read error. The V gene is TRBV5-1, the J gene TRBJ2-5; 10 bases map to TRBD1. The length of the CDR3 is 13 residues. Germline-derived CDR1 and CDR2 are SGHRS and YFSETQ. CDR3 loop: CASSDRGQETQHF. The CDR3, as DNA: TGCGCCAGCAGCGACAGGGGGCAAGAGACCCAGCACTTC. Drawing the rest from reference TRBV5-1 and TRBJ2-5, the complete variable domain is KAGVTQTPRYLIKTRGQQVTLSCSPISGHRSVSWYQQTPGQGLQFLFEYFSETQRNKGNFPGRFSGRQFSNSRSEMNVSTLELGDSALYLCASSDRGQETQHFGPGTRLLVL.

This sequence joins TRBV9 and TRBJ2-3, with 11 bases that match TRBD2. The CDR3 sequence is 14 residues long. Germline values: CDR1 SGDLS, CDR2 YYNGEE. The V segment lost 4 bases and the J segment 8 bases; nucleotides outside the gene matches: 6. In DNA form, the CDR3 reads TGTGCCAGCAGCCCGACTAGCGGGGCGGGTACGCAGTATTTT. Translation gives CASSPTSGAGTQYF. Using reference TRBV9 and TRBJ2-3 for the parts outside the CDR3, the full variable domain is DSGVTQTPKHLITATGQRVTLRCSPRSGDLSVYWYQQSLDQGLQFLIQYYNGEERAKGNILERFSAQQFPDLHSELNLSSLELGDSALYFCASSPTSGAGTQYFGPGTRLTVL.

This chain connects TRBV6-5 to TRBJ2-2, with 7 bases aligning to TRBD1. The CDR3 extends over 16 amino acids. Germline V CDR1 and CDR2: MNHEY, SVGAGI. V lost 2 bases and J lost 4; bases outside the gene matches: 7. CDR3 in DNA: TGTGCCAGCAGTTACGGTCTAACAGGGGTCACCGGGGAGCTGTTTTTT. Its protein is CASSYGLTGVTGELFF.

This clone was observed a few times. The V gene is TRBV5-1, the J gene TRBJ1-6; D is uncertain. V was trimmed by 0 bases and J by 2 bases, leaving 9 bases between them. This CDR3 is 16 amino acids long. Germline CDR1 and CDR2: SGHRS and YFSETQ. The CDR3, as DNA: TGCGCCAGCAGCTTGGCTCCGAGCCCCTATAATTCACCCCTCCACTTT. Residues: CASSLAPSPYNSPLHF.

This clone appeared a few times. The chain uses TRBV7-9 and TRBJ2-3; TRBD1 might be the D (5 bases). Between the trimmed V and J ends, which lost 0 bases and 0 bases, there was a span of 10 bases. The length of the CDR3 is 16 residues. Germline V gene lookup returns CDR1 SEHNR and CDR2 FQNEAQ (reference sequence). Here the CDR3 reads CASSLAPGPSTDTQYF. The CDR3 nucleotides read TGTGCCAGCAGCTTAGCGCCAGGGCCCAGCACAGATACGCAGTATTTT.

The V and J genes are TRBV5-1 and TRBJ2-1; 9 nucleotides line up with TRBD1. The length of the CDR3 is 16 residues. Germline V gene lookup returns CDR1 SGHRS and CDR2 YFSETQ. The trim removed 0 bases at V and 4 bases at J, leaving 5 bases unmatched. CDR3 sequence: CASSLDPDRGYNEQFF. The CDR3 nucleotides read TGCGCCAGCAGCTTGGACCCGGACAGGGGTTACAATGAGCAGTTCTTC.

This rearrangement joins TRBV9 to TRBJ2-1, with D perhaps TRBD1 (5 bases). V lost 5 bases and J 7 bases, leaving 13 bases between the germline ends. The CDR3 is 13 amino acids. Germline V gives CDR1 SGDLS, CDR2 YYNGEE. CDR3 in DNA: TGTGCCAGCAGACAGGATTCGAGAAATGAGCAGTTCTTC. It yields the protein CASRQDSRNEQFF.

The chain links TRBV5-6 to TRBJ2-1, with D possibly matching TRBD1 (5 bases). The V end was cut by 3 bases, the J end by 8 bases, with 9 bases between. CDR1 is SGHDT and CDR2 is YYEEEE in the germline V gene. The CDR3 has 12 amino acids. CDR3 amino acids: CASSYQGDEQFF. The CDR3 nucleotides are TGTGCCAGCAGCTACCAAGGGGATGAGCAGTTCTTC. Variable domain in full (rest from reference TRBV5-6 and TRBJ2-1): DAGVTQSPTHLIKTRGQQVTLRCSPKSGHDTVSWYQQALGQGPQFIFQYYEEEERQRGNFPDRFSGHQFPNYSSELNVNALLLGDSALYLCASSYQGDEQFFGPGTRLTVL.

The chain couples TRBV11-2 to TRBJ2-5; D unclear. Germline V CDR1 and CDR2: SGHAT, FQNNGV. This CDR3 region has 17 residues. Trimming removed 0 bases from V and 1 base from J, with 15 bases in between. The CDR3 DNA reads TGTGCCAGCAGCTTAGATCCTATTGAGTACAGCCAAGAGACCCAGTACTTC. Translation gives CASSLDPIEYSQETQYF.

This clone was counted a few times. The rearrangement uses TRBV13 and TRBJ2-7; 10 bases are a match to TRBD2. J lost 2 bases, V lost 2 bases, and 9 bases had no gene match. Germline V gene sequence: CDR1 PRHDT, CDR2 FYEKMQ (reference sequence). This CDR3 is 17 amino acids long. The CDR3 sequence: CASSLLAGASRPYEQYF. The CDR3 DNA follows: TGTGCCAGCAGCTTACTAGCGGGAGCCTCGCGGCCCTACGAGCAGTACTTC.

The chain links TRBV18 to TRBJ1-1; tentatively, D is TRBD1 (6 bases). The germline V and J ends were trimmed by 0 bases and 5 bases, with 16 bases remaining between them. CDR3 size: 16 residues. Germline V gene data show CDR1 as KGHSH and CDR2 as LQKENI. The CDR3 sequence is CASSPPSRGGGTEAFF. The CDR3 DNA sequence: TGTGCCAGCTCACCACCTTCCAGGGGAGGGGGGACTGAAGCTTTCTTT.

This chain links TRBV5-1 with TRBJ2-1, with 9 bases aligning to TRBD2. The V and J ends lost 6 bases and 2 bases, in that order; junction bases with no gene match: 6. The CDR3 length is 15 residues. Per the germline V gene, CDR1 is SGHRS and CDR2 is YFSETQ. For the CDR3, the DNA is TGCGCCAGCACGCCTCTAGCGGGGACCTACAATGAGCAGTTCTTC. Its protein product is CASTPLAGTYNEQFF.

The chain is built from TRBV11-2 and TRBJ2-1, with 13 bases identical to TRBD2. The V segment lost 2 bases and the J segment 9 bases; nucleotides outside the gene matches: 10. The CDR3 is made up of 17 amino acids. Looked up from germline, CDR1 is SGHAT and CDR2 is FQNNGV. The CDR3 DNA is TGTGCCAGCAGCTTATCAGGACTAGCGGGAGAGTACGGTGAGCAGTTCTTC. Protein: CASSLSGLAGEYGEQFF.

The J gene is TRBJ1-5, the V gene TRBV18, with D possibly TRBD1 on 5 matching bases. Germline V gene sequence: CDR1 KGHSH, CDR2 LQKENI. V lost 6 bases, J lost 0 bases, and 9 bases lay in between. There are 14 residues in the CDR3. CDR3 loop: CASSRGNSNQPQHF. In DNA form, the CDR3 reads TGTGCCAGCTCCCGGGGGAATAGCAATCAGCCCCAGCATTTT.

J is TRBJ2-3 and V is TRBV28, with 9 positions matching TRBD2. Losses at the gene ends were 7 bases for V and 6 bases for J; bases not matched to a gene: 11. Germline V gene data show CDR1 as MDHEN and CDR2 as SYDVKM. This CDR3 spans 15 amino acids. The CDR3 bases are TGTGCCAGCATACAACTAGCGGGCTCCCGCGATACGCAGTATTTT. This gives the protein CASIQLAGSRDTQYF.